This T cell receptor (beta chain) originates from a study of OX40 agonist ivuxolimab in advanced cancers. Some background on the complete study: Ivuxolimab, which targeted the costimulatory receptor OX40 (CD134), was an agonistic, fully human IgG2 monoclonal antibody. Partial responses occurred in three dose-escalation patients, of whom one had hepatocellular carcinoma and two had cutaneous melanoma. Peripheral TCRbeta sequencing aimed to test whether ivuxolimab altered TCR sequence diversity and caused clonal T-cell expansion. Prior anti-PD-1, anti-PD-L1 or anti-CTLA-4 therapy was permitted, and checkpoint inhibitors had been received by less than 45% of dose-escalation patients. A male proportion of nearly 85% and a mean age of approximately 61 years, ranging from about 23 to 90, were recorded for the dose-escalation cohort. Of the approximately 50 patients in dose escalation, 19 had hepatocellular carcinoma, around 15 had melanoma, 9 had renal cell carcinoma and 9 had head and neck cancer. The paper reports the monotherapy dose-escalation portion (N of about 54 patients) of the phase I ivuxolimab trial. Intravenous ivuxolimab was administered to patients every 2 weeks at six dose levels: 0.01, 0.1, 0.3, 1.5, 3 and 10 mg/kg. Study-wide findings and limitations: Low levels of normalized T-cell clonal expansion were also shown by some nonresponding patients. After ivuxolimab, expanded clones were on average more numerous among CD8+ T cells than among CD4+ T cells. The antigen specificity of the peripheral T cells that underwent clonal expansion was not determined. At doses from 0.1 to 3.0 mg/kg, clonal expansion was seen in both CD4+ and CD8+ blood T cells between baseline and week 6. In partial responders in the 0.1-3.0 mg/kg groups, normalized peripheral clonal expansion was found to be among the lowest, especially among CD8+ T cells.

The trial excluded patients who had a history of autoimmune disease or were on systemic immunosuppression. Peripheral blood for TCR sequencing was drawn from every dose cohort at baseline, at cycle 4 day 1 and at cycle 7 day 1. The samples were taken from a phase I, first-in-human, multicenter, open-label dose-escalation trial of ivuxolimab. Adults with locally advanced or metastatic head and neck squamous cell, hepatocellular, melanoma or renal cell carcinoma were enrolled in the trial. Before TCR sequencing, CD4+ T cells and CD8+ T cells were sorted from peripheral blood as separate populations. Between the V and J ends, shortened by 2 bases and 0 bases respectively, the junction contains 23 bases. CDR1 and CDR2 are read off the germline V gene (reference sequence) as WNHNN and SYGVQD. From cysteine to phenylalanine, the CDR3 is 20 amino acids long. Only the CDR3 region is kept as DNA, spanning 60 bases read in frame from base 1.

Genomic DNA was isolated from the sorted cells so that the TCRbeta CDR3 region could be sequenced. The immunoSEQ Assay was used to sequence the TCRbeta CDR3 regions. TCRdb obtained this table from immuneACCESS and retained in-frame rearrangements with V and J assigned. These tables miss some clones; where compared with another copy, unresolved V genes account for less than half of the shortfall, and the remainder is unexplained. Present in this sample are some 9,800 clones, approximately 66% of which were seen just once. Together, the top ten hold about 27% of the sample. This clone was found once. Its recognized antigen is unknown. Base qualities are not provided; no much larger clone lies one nucleotide away.

This TCR derives from an adult with an advanced solid tumor such as melanoma, head and neck, liver or kidney cancer. The sample here was CD4+ or CD8+ T cells sorted from blood, taken in a trial of the OX40 agonist ivuxolimab. This chain joins TRBV10-1 to TRBJ1-5; no confident D gene assignment can be made. The CDR3 region has the sequence CASSEKVYPPYGNSNQPQHF. The bases read TGCGCCAGCAGTGAGAAGGTGTATCCCCCGTATGGGAATAGCAATCAGCCCCAGCATTTT.